One and the same sample provided the 23 T cell receptor beta chains below, sequenced in a study of cytomegalovirus exposure and HLA in healthy donors (dated by TCRdb to the late 2010s). Libraries came from the immunoSEQ multiplex PCR assay. For the multiplex PCR, a mixture combining 60 forward primers for TCR Vbeta segments and 13 reverse primers for TCR Jbeta segments was used. Drawn from immuneACCESS, this table holds only the in-frame rearrangements with V and J called that TCRdb kept. Clones are partly lost; checked studies trace under half to an unresolved V gene and leave the rest unexplained. This sample has about 57,000 clones in its table, and approximately 75% of those were observed once. The ten largest clones capture 6.5% to 8.5% of the sample. The sample comprised PBMCs. The receptors come from a man aged 25 to 45 in good health and CMV-seropositive.

CDR3 nucleotides: TGTGCCAGCTCACAGAGACAGGGTAGCACAGATACGCAGTATTTT. Translation: CASSQRQGSTDTQYF. The chain joins TRBV18 to TRBJ2-3; 7 bases fit TRBD1. The CDR3 has 15 residues. Trimming took 4 bases from V and 0 from J; bases not matched to a gene: 4. Per the germline V gene, CDR1 is KGHSH and CDR2 is LQKENI. Filled out from reference TRBV18 and TRBJ2-3, the complete variable domain reads NAGVMQNPRHLVRRRGQEARLRCSPMKGHSHVYWYRQLPEEGLKFMVYLQKENIIDESGMPKERFSAEFPKEGPSILRIQQVVRGDSAAYFCASSQRQGSTDTQYFGPGTRLTVL.

V is TRBV7-2 and J is TRBJ1-1, with D tentatively TRBD1 (5 bases). Per the germline V gene, CDR1 is SGHTA and CDR2 is FQGNSA. The CDR3 covers 14 residues. Trimming shortened V by 2 bases and J by 5 bases, and 12 bases separated the two germline ends. The CDR3 loop reads CASSLQAGGTEAFF. The CDR3 DNA is TGTGCCAGCAGCTTACAGGCCGGGGGTACTGAAGCTTTCTTT.

This chain uses TRBV20-1 with TRBJ2-7; D is undetermined. Deletions cut 1 base from V and 6 bases from J, with 7 bases between. This CDR3 is 11 amino acids long. Germline V gene data show CDR1 as DFQATT and CDR2 as SNEGSKA (reference sequence). The CDR3 nucleotides read TGCAGTGCTAGAGTTGTCAGCGAGCAGTACTTC. Its protein is CSARVVSEQYF.

The CDR3 spells CASSLGGLSSYEQYF. CDR3 DNA sequence: TGTGCCAGCAGCTTGGGAGGATTAAGCTCCTACGAGCAGTACTTC. The chain has TRBV5-4 and TRBJ2-7, with D unresolved. The CDR3 sequence is 15 residues long. Trimming cost V 0 bases and J 0 bases, with 10 bases left between them. CDR1 and CDR2 from the germline V gene are SGHNT and YYREEE (reference sequence).

The chain has TRBV28 and TRBJ2-7, with 7 bases that match TRBD1. The CDR3 contains 11 residues. V gave up 5 bases and J gave up 7 bases; unmatched junction bases: 2. Germline loops: CDR1 MDHEN, CDR2 SYDVKM. The CDR3, as DNA: TGTGCCAGCAGTGGCAGGGGGGAGCAGTACTTC. Its translation is CASSGRGEQYF.

This clone appeared a few times. The chain's CDR3 is CASTPREGNDYGYTF. The CDR3 DNA is TGCGCCAGCACCCCAAGAGAGGGAAATGACTATGGCTACACCTTC. The chain links TRBV4-1 to TRBJ1-2, with no clear D. The germline V gene has CDR1 MGHRA and CDR2 YSYEKL. CDR3 length: 15 residues. V was trimmed by 7 bases and J by 3 bases, leaving 18 bases between them.

The rearrangement uses TRBV5-8 and TRBJ1-2; unclear D gene. Trimming stripped 0 bases from V and 0 bases from J, with 12 bases between. CDR3 length: 16 amino acids. Germline CDR1 is SGHTS and CDR2 is YDEGEE. Written as DNA, the CDR3 is TGTGCCAGCAGCTTGGGCCGGGTCCAAGCTAACTATGGCTACACCTTC. It yields the protein CASSLGRVQANYGYTF.

This chain joins TRBV27 and TRBJ2-2; D call uncertain. The CDR3 is made up of 15 amino acids. The V gene's germline CDR1 is MNHEY and CDR2 SMNVEV (reference sequence). V shed 3 bases and J shed 4 bases, with 12 bases lying between them. The CDR3 sequence: CASSLVSHGTGELFF. DNA for the CDR3: TGTGCCAGCAGTTTGGTCTCCCACGGCACCGGGGAGCTGTTTTTT.

The rearrangement joins TRBV19 to TRBJ2-7, with 7 bases lining up with TRBD1. There are 13 residues in the CDR3. V was pared by 8 bases and J by 7 bases, with 11 bases of the junction left unmatched. Germline V lookup: CDR1 LNHDA, CDR2 SQIVND (reference sequence). The CDR3 bases are TGTGCCAGTGGGACAGACTTTTACGCGGAGCAGTACTTC. Its protein is CASGTDFYAEQYF.

The genes are TRBV4-3 and TRBJ1-1; 10 bases fit TRBD1. CDR3 length: 16 amino acids. Germline lookup yields CDR1 LGHNA and CDR2 YSLEER. Losses at the gene ends were 0 bases for V and 8 bases for J; bases not matched to a gene: 9. The CDR3 region has the DNA TGCGCCAGCAGCCAAGAGGGGACAGGGGTGACGGGGGAAGCTTTCTTT. Its translation is CASSQEGTGVTGEAFF.

This clone has more than one count but fewer than ten. The V call is TRBV5-6, the J call TRBJ1-1; 11 bases line up with TRBD1. Germline CDR1 SGHDT, CDR2 YYEEEE. Germline trimming cut 3 bases from V and 6 bases from J; bases unmatched to any gene: 4. This CDR3 contains 14 residues. Here the CDR3 DNA reads TGTGCCAGCAGCTCGGGACAGGGGGTGGCTGAAGCTTTCTTT. Its protein product is CASSSGQGVAEAFF.

In this sample, this clone turned up once. J is TRBJ2-5 and V is TRBV4-2; D unclear. The better agreement between TRBJ2-7 and the DNA end casts doubt on the J call. Germline CDR1 reads LGHNA; CDR2 reads YNFKEQ. This CDR3 has 12 amino acids. This chain's CDR3 is CASSRDQYEQYF. The CDR3 bases are TGTGCCAGCAGCCGAGATCAATACGAGCAGTACTTC.

This clone came up once. V gene TRBV28 combines with J gene TRBJ2-7; 9 positions agree with TRBD1. V dropped 2 bases and J dropped 2; count of bases not matched to a gene: 4. CDR3 size: 15 residues. The germline V gene encodes CDR1 MDHEN and CDR2 SYDVKM. The CDR3 bases are TGTGCCAGCAGTTTAAGGACAGGGGACCCCTACGAGCAGTACTTC. Protein: CASSLRTGDPYEQYF.

This chain connects TRBV2 to TRBJ1-1, with D possibly TRBD1 on 5 matching bases. The germline V gene has CDR1 SNHLY and CDR2 FYNNEI. CDR3 size: 14 residues. V lost 1 base and J lost 4, with 10 bases in between. The CDR3 region has the DNA TGTGCCAGCAGTGAAGGAAGGGGTATCACTGAAGCTTTCTTT. Translation gives CASSEGRGITEAFF.

The table lists this clone with a count of one. The CDR3 is CASSGSSGGGNEQFF. The CDR3 coding sequence is TGTGCCAGCAGTGGGTCTAGCGGGGGGGGAAATGAGCAGTTCTTC. This rearrangement joins TRBV28 to TRBJ2-1; the match to TRBD2 covers 12 bases. The trim removed 5 bases at V and 7 bases at J, leaving 6 bases unmatched. The CDR3 loop spans 15 amino acids. Germline CDR1 is MDHEN and CDR2 is SYDVKM. Full variable domain (outside the CDR3, taken from reference TRBV28 and TRBJ2-1): DVKVTQSSRYLVKRTGEKVFLECVQDMDHENMFWYRQDPGLGLRLIYFSYDVKMKEKGDIPEGYSVSREKKERFSLILESASTNQTSMYLCASSGSSGGGNEQFFGPGTRLTVL.

V usage is TRBV6-5 and J usage is TRBJ1-4; a weak D match, TRBD1 (6 bases). V lost 6 bases to trimming and J lost 0 bases, with 11 bases between them. The CDR3 loop spans 15 amino acids. Germline CDR1 and CDR2: MNHEY and SVGAGI. The CDR3 sequence is CASRGADTTNEKLFF. The DNA for the CDR3 is TGTGCCAGCAGGGGGGCCGACACAACTAATGAAAAACTGTTTTTT.

By frequency in the sample, this clone is medium-sized (0.01 to 0.1%). The chain is built from TRBV6-4 and TRBJ2-2; D possibly corresponds to TRBD1 (6 bases). The V gene lost 3 bases and the J gene lost 4 bases, with 6 bases spanning the gap. CDR1 MRHNA and CDR2 SNTAGT come from the germline V gene. The CDR3 spans 13 residues. The chain's CDR3 is CASSEGATGELFF. DNA of the CDR3: TGTGCCAGCAGTGAGGGGGCCACCGGGGAGCTGTTTTTT.

V and J are TRBV19 and TRBJ1-6; D perhaps matches TRBD1 (5 bases). In germline, CDR1 is LNHDA, CDR2 SQIVND (reference sequence). V was shortened by 5 bases and J by 10 bases, with 18 bases between the two germline ends. The CDR3 covers 15 residues. CDR3 bases: TGTGCCAGTAGTGGTGGAAGCAGGGTGGGCTCACCCCTCCACTTT. Protein: CASSGGSRVGSPLHF. Using reference TRBV19 and TRBJ1-6 for the parts outside the CDR3, the full variable domain is DGGITQSPKYLFRKEGQNVTLSCEQNLNHDAMYWYRQDPGQGLRLIYYSQIVNDFQKGDIAEGYSVSREKKESFPLTVTSAQKNPTAFYLCASSGGSRVGSPLHFGNGTRLTVT.

The V and J genes are TRBV30 and TRBJ1-1; D remains unclear. CDR3 length equals 14 residues. Deletions cut 1 base from V and 0 bases from J, with 9 bases between. Germline CDR1 reads GTSNPN; CDR2 reads SVGIG (reference sequence). CDR3 in amino acids: CAWSGGGLNTEAFF. In nucleotides, the CDR3 is TGTGCCTGGAGTGGGGGAGGGCTGAACACTGAAGCTTTCTTT.

This clone was seen only once. The rearrangement links TRBV18 to TRBJ1-4, with 11 bases fitting TRBD1. Germline V CDR1 and CDR2: KGHSH, LQKENI. J lost 7 bases, V lost 5 bases, and 12 bases had no gene match. The CDR3 has 17 residues. The CDR3: CASSSGTGGTGGEKLFF. The CDR3 bases are TGTGCCAGCTCATCCGGGACAGGGGGAACGGGCGGTGAAAAACTGTTTTTT.

The chain joins TRBV7-3 to TRBJ2-2; TRBD2 matches at 8 bases. Germline V CDR1 and CDR2: SGHTA, FQGTGA. The V gene end was trimmed by 5 bases and the J gene end by 4 bases; junction bases not matched to a gene: 6. The CDR3 runs to 15 residues. The CDR3 reads CASSPLSGATGELFF. Here the CDR3 DNA reads TGTGCCAGCAGCCCACTTAGCGGGGCCACCGGGGAGCTGTTTTTT.

The chain combines TRBV4-1 with TRBJ1-4; TRBD1 aligns across 7 bases. Germline V gene sequence: CDR1 MGHRA, CDR2 YSYEKL. V shed 1 base and J 7 bases; nucleotides not matched to a gene: 3. The CDR3 has 14 residues. This chain's CDR3 is CASSQVRGVEKLFF. CDR3 nucleotide sequence: TGCGCCAGCAGCCAAGTCAGGGGGGTTGAAAAACTGTTTTTT.

A single count supports this clone. The gene calls are TRBV10-3 and TRBJ1-2; 7 nucleotides line up with TRBD1. V trimming: 0 bases; J trimming: 8 bases; junction bases outside the gene matches: 6. Germline V gene lookup returns CDR1 ENHRY and CDR2 SYGVKD. The CDR3 totals 14 residues. The CDR3 reads CAISESVTGSGYTF. Written as DNA, the CDR3 is TGTGCCATCAGTGAGTCGGTGACAGGGAGCGGCTACACCTTC.